What follows are 17 T cell receptor beta chains derived from one specimen sequenced in a study of regulatory T cells in long-lasting Graves disease (dated by TCRdb to the early 2020s). The meaning of the sample's time point label: newly diagnosed GD, antithyroid drugs for less than 3 months. For both TCR sequencing and RNA sequencing, RNA was extracted from PBMCs in TRIzol. The library relied on multiplex PCR. Sequencer: Illumina HiSeq 4000. To build TCR beta libraries, CDR3 regions were amplified by Arm-PCR using iRepertoire HTBI primers. The public reads were run again by TCRdb, first through fastp at Q25 and then through MiXCR, and only productive beta chains were kept. Merged by CDR3 protein, the rows form single entries marked with the most common genes and DNA. The sample contains roughly 530,000 distinct CDR3 sequences, about 16% of them found a single time. About 25% of the sample lies in the top ten.

This sample also belongs to another study, concerning T cells in Graves' hyperthyroidism and ophthalmopathy.

The material sequenced was peripheral blood mononuclear cells (PBMCs), taken at new diagnosis, from a patient treated with antithyroid drugs. The receptors derive from a woman aged 40 to 65 with Graves disease. Donor details come from another sample of the same person, matched by shared clones.

This clonotype was recorded a few times. V is TRBV12-3 or TRBV12-4 and J is TRBJ2-1; the D gene is possibly TRBD1 (6 bases). Trimming pared 3 bases from V and 7 bases from J, leaving 13 bases between. This CDR3 region has 14 residues. The CDR3 coding sequence is TGTGCCAGCAGTTTGGCAGGGGTAGTAAATGAGCAGTTCTTC. Its protein product is CASSLAGVVNEQFF.

On this clonotype itself: This may be a read error, as it is one base from a much larger clone. The chain links TRBV18 to TRBJ1-6; 10 positions agree with TRBD1. CDR3 size: 14 residues. Germline lookup yields CDR1 KGHSH and CDR2 LQKENI. With V trimmed by 4 bases and J by 7 bases, 1 base remained unmatched. CDR3 sequence: CASSRQGANSPLHF. The CDR3 DNA sequence: TGTGCCAGCTCACGACAGGGGGCGAATTCACCCCTCCACTTT.

This clonotype was counted ten times or more. V and J are TRBV3-1 and TRBJ1-2; TRBD1 aligns across 11 bases. Germline lookup yields CDR1 LGHDT and CDR2 YNNKEL (reference sequence). The J segment lost 7 bases and the V segment lost 6 bases, leaving 4 bases of the junction unmatched. This CDR3 is built from 13 residues. In DNA, the CDR3 is TGTGCCAGCAGTCCCGGGACAGGGGGTGGCTACACCTTC. It is translated as CASSPGTGGGYTF.

This clonotype has ten or more counts. The chain uses TRBV2 and TRBJ2-7, with 7 bases fitting TRBD1. Germline CDR1 SNHLY, CDR2 FYNNEI. Losses at the gene ends were 4 bases for V and 3 bases for J; bases not matched to a gene: 6. This CDR3 has 14 amino acids. CDR3 sequence (DNA): TGTGCCAGCAGTGGTCCGGGACAGAACTACGAGCAGTACTTC. Translation gives CASSGPGQNYEQYF. The whole variable domain, remainder taken from reference TRBV2 and TRBJ2-7, is EPEVTQTPSHQVTQMGQEVILRCVPISNHLYFYWYRQILGQKVEFLVSFYNNEISEKSEIFDDQFSVERPDGSNFTLKIRSTKLEDSAMYFCASSGPGQNYEQYFGPGTRLTVT.

This clonotype was counted only a few times. The V and J genes are TRBV19 and TRBJ1-4; 9 nucleotides align to TRBD1. The V and J ends lost 4 bases and 6 bases, in that order; junction bases with no gene match: 9. This CDR3 contains 16 residues. In germline, CDR1 is LNHDA, CDR2 SQIVND (reference sequence). The CDR3 loop reads CASSTYGQGFDEKLFF. The CDR3 DNA follows: TGTGCCAGTAGTACCTACGGACAGGGGTTTGATGAAAAACTGTTTTTT.

This clonotype was detected ten times or more. The chain carries TRBV12-3 or TRBV12-4 and TRBJ2-7; 9 nucleotides line up with TRBD1. V dropped 1 base and J dropped 10; count of bases not matched to a gene: 5. The CDR3 loop spans 13 amino acids. The CDR3 spells CASSLVGTGLQYF. CDR3 DNA: TGTGCCAGCAGTTTAGTGGGGACAGGGCTTCAGTACTTC.

This clonotype was counted many times. The chain recombines TRBV28 with TRBJ1-5; TRBD1 matches at 7 bases. The length of the CDR3 is 15 residues. Trimming at V came to 5 bases and at J to 4 bases, leaving 8 bases not matched to a gene. The V gene's germline CDR1 is MDHEN and CDR2 SYDVKM. The CDR3 DNA reads as TGTGCCAGCAGTCGACAGGGTCGGGGTAATCAGCCCCAGCATTTT. As protein: CASSRQGRGNQPQHF.

This sequence joins TRBV3-1 and TRBJ2-7; no firm D call. CDR1 and CDR2 from the germline V gene are LGHDT and YNNKEL (reference sequence). Trimming took off 1 base at V and 3 bases at J, with 13 bases between the two ends. The CDR3 spans 15 residues. The CDR3 nucleotides read TGTGCCAGCAGCCAAGGCAACAGTGGTTACTACGAGCAGTACTTC. It translates to CASSQGNSGYYEQYF.

J is TRBJ2-4 and V is TRBV6-1; tentatively, D is TRBD1 or TRBD2 (5 bases each). Trimming took 5 bases from V and 3 from J, leaving 26 bases between them. Germline lookup yields CDR1 MNHNS and CDR2 SASEGT. The CDR3 has 19 amino acids. CDR3 nucleotide sequence: TGTGCCAGCAGTCGAGGACCCCCGGGGTCAGGGTCCATCAAAAACATTCAGTACTTC. Amino acid sequence: CASSRGPPGSGSIKNIQYF.

This clonotype appeared many times. The CDR3 DNA reads as TGTGCCGGCCGGGCACTGAACACTGAAGCTTTCTTT. Residues: CAGRALNTEAFF. The genes are TRBV6-1 and TRBJ1-1; D gene unclear. This CDR3 contains 12 residues. The V gene lost 11 bases and the J gene lost 0 bases, with 10 bases spanning the gap. Germline CDR1 and CDR2: MNHNS and SASEGT.

In regard to this clonotype: The likely explanation is a read error, given a far larger clone one base away. Without the conserved terminal phenylalanine or tryptophan, this CDR3 likely stems from a read error. The V gene is TRBV15, the J gene TRBJ2-7; D might be TRBD1 (5 bases). Near its end, the DNA agrees better with TRBJ2-5, so the J call may be wrong. This CDR3 is built from 13 residues. Germline values: CDR1 LNHNV, CDR2 YYDKDF (reference sequence). CDR3 DNA sequence: TGTGCCACCAGCAGCAGGGTCGTCGAGACCCAGTACATC. Translated: CATSSRVVETQYI.

This clonotype appeared many times. The rearrangement joins TRBV19 to TRBJ1-2; D possibly corresponds to TRBD1 (6 bases). V lost 3 bases, J lost 1 base, and 9 bases lay in between. This CDR3 spans 14 amino acids. Germline lookup yields CDR1 LNHDA and CDR2 SQIVND (reference sequence). CDR3 sequence (DNA): TGTGCCAGTAGTATCACAGGGAATAACTATGGCTACACCTTC. Translation: CASSITGNNYGYTF.

Many counts were recorded for this clonotype. The chain employs TRBV3-1 and TRBJ2-1; D call uncertain. The V end lost 3 bases, the J end lost 6 bases, and 6 bases lay between the germline ends. This CDR3 has 12 residues. CDR1 is LGHDT and CDR2 is YNNKEL in the germline V gene (reference sequence). CDR3 sequence (DNA): TGTGCCAGCAGCCAGTTTAGCAATGAGCAGTTCTTC. Its protein product is CASSQFSNEQFF.

The chain recombines TRBV2 with TRBJ2-2, with D unclear. The CDR3 spans 15 residues. V lost 1 base and J 0 bases, leaving 6 bases between the germline ends. Looked up from germline, CDR1 is SNHLY and CDR2 is FYNNEI. The CDR3 here is CASSEVLSNTGELFF. In nucleotides, the CDR3 is TGTGCCAGCAGTGAAGTACTATCGAACACCGGGGAGCTGTTTTTT.

The chain uses TRBV10-3 and TRBJ1-5; D is uncertain. Trimming shortened V by 2 bases and J by 7 bases, and 9 bases separated the two germline ends. This CDR3 contains 13 residues. Germline V CDR1 and CDR2: ENHRY, SYGVKD. Here the CDR3 reads CAISEEGRQPQHF. In DNA form, the CDR3 reads TGTGCCATCAGTGAGGAAGGACGGCAGCCCCAGCATTTT.

This clonotype was counted many times. This chain joins TRBV7-2 and TRBJ1-1; 9 bases map to TRBD1. The CDR3 extends over 14 amino acids. The trim removed 1 base at V and 6 bases at J, leaving 3 bases unmatched. Germline CDR1 reads SGHTA; CDR2 reads FQGNSA. CDR3 sequence: CASSLVGQGPEAFF. The CDR3, as DNA: TGTGCCAGCAGCTTAGTGGGACAGGGCCCTGAAGCTTTCTTT.

This clonotype was counted between two and nine times. The V call is TRBV20-1, the J call TRBJ2-3; 8 bases agree with TRBD2. Per germline, CDR1 DFQATT and CDR2 SNEGSKA (reference sequence). CDR3 length: 17 residues. The ends lost 1 base at V and 6 bases at J; junction bases unmatched: 15. The CDR3 sequence is CSARGGVAGPSSDTQYF. In nucleotides, the CDR3 is TGCAGTGCTAGAGGGGGAGTAGCGGGGCCGTCATCGGATACGCAGTATTTT.